This T cell receptor (beta chain) was found in a study of T-cell memory formation after mild COVID-19. Study-level information: TCR clusters showed largely donor specificity. Study-level points and caveats: Second-wave clones with a day 37 peak had unconfirmed SARS-CoV-2 specificity.

V was pared by 3 bases and J by 3 bases, with 7 bases of the junction left unmatched. Germline CDR1 reads KGHSH; CDR2 reads LQKENI. The CDR3 loop spans 16 amino acids. This clonotype was picked up a small number of times. Its antigen is undetermined. From 5'RACE with constant-segment primers came TCR alpha and TCR beta cDNA libraries that carried sample barcodes and UMIs. TCRdb processed the 5' RACE reads anew with MiXCR; each CDR3 protein has one entry. The sample yields about 440,000 distinct CDR3 sequences, 20% seen once. The source of this sequence is an adult woman who had mild COVID-19 (a few samples of this study predate the infection). Cell type and time point are not known. The sequencing sample was made of PBMCs or a T cell subset sorted from them (not recorded which). The gene calls are TRBV18 and TRBJ1-4; 7 nucleotides align to TRBD1. CDR3 sequence reads: CASSPVVGGPNEKLFF. CDR3 DNA: TGTGCCAGCTCACCGGTCGTAGGGGGCCCTAATGAAAAACTGTTTTTT.